Each of the 21 T cell receptor beta chains below was sequenced from the same sample in a study of patients and donors after allogeneic stem cell transplantation. TCRdb fed the RT-PCR reads into MiXCR, producing one record per CDR3 protein. The sample lists 87,000 or so distinct CDR3 sequences, approximately 5% seen once, with about 2.8% in the top ten. Sequenced: blood, either unsorted or a sorted T cell fraction (not recorded which). The receptors derive from a human donor who was either an allogeneic HSCT recipient or a stem cell or donor lymphocyte infusion donor (not recorded which). It is not recorded whose cells these are; they may come from a transplant donor.

The chain links TRBV28 to TRBJ2-2; 9 bases map to TRBD2. V gave up 2 bases and J gave up 2 bases; unmatched junction bases: 12. CDR3 length: 19 residues. Germline CDR1 is MDHEN and CDR2 is SYDVKM. The CDR3 coding sequence is TGTGCCAGCAGTTTAGGGGGGGTAGCGGGGGTATTAAACACCGGGGAGCTGTTTTTT. It specifies CASSLGGVAGVLNTGELFF.

There are many counts of this clonotype. The chain uses TRBV5-1 and TRBJ2-2; 10 nucleotides match TRBD1. Germline CDR1 is SGHRS and CDR2 is YFSETQ. With 4 bases clipped from V and 0 bases from J, the junction kept 3 bases outside the gene matches. CDR3 length equals 16 residues. CDR3 loop: CASSPGQGTNTGELFF. CDR3 sequence (DNA): TGCGCCAGCAGCCCGGGACAGGGGACGAACACCGGGGAGCTGTTTTTT.

At least ten counts were recorded for this clonotype. This rearrangement joins TRBV18 to TRBJ2-6; 10 bases are shared with TRBD1. J lost 0 bases, V lost 3 bases, and 2 bases had no gene match. The germline V gene has CDR1 KGHSH and CDR2 LQKENI. The CDR3 is made up of 17 amino acids. This CDR3 reads CASSPTGGLSGANVLTF. Written as DNA, the CDR3 is TGTGCCAGCTCACCGACAGGGGGCCTCTCTGGGGCCAACGTCCTGACTTTC.

The sample holds many counts of this clonotype. V is TRBV11-2 and J is TRBJ1-1; a possible D gene is TRBD1 (5 bases). V shed 6 bases and J shed 6 bases, with 20 bases lying between them. Germline CDR1 and CDR2: SGHAT and FQNNGV. The CDR3 has 15 residues. As DNA, the CDR3 is TGTGCCAGCAGGTTAATTGGGGGACGGAATCCTGAAGCTTTCTTT. Amino acids: CASRLIGGRNPEAFF. The full variable domain, with the rest looked up from reference TRBV11-2 and TRBJ1-1, is EAGVAQSPRYKIIEKRQSVAFWCNPISGHATLYWYQQILGQGPKLLIQFQNNGVVDDSQLPKDRFSAERLKGVDSTLKIQPAKLEDSAVYLCASRLIGGRNPEAFFGQGTRLTVV.

This clonotype showed up many times. This rearrangement joins TRBV27 to TRBJ2-3; a possible D gene is TRBD2 (6 bases). Looked up from germline, CDR1 is MNHEY and CDR2 is SMNVEV (reference sequence). The CDR3 extends over 12 amino acids. Trimming cost V 6 bases and J 5 bases, with 9 bases left between them. CDR3 region: CASSYGGDTQYF. In nucleotides, the CDR3 is TGTGCCAGCAGCTACGGGGGAGATACGCAGTATTTT.

Judged by abundance, this clonotype is medium-sized. The gene calls are TRBV29-1 and TRBJ2-7; D gene ambiguous. Germline V gene sequence: CDR1 SQVTM, CDR2 ANQGSEA. The germline V and J ends were trimmed by 4 bases and 3 bases, with 7 bases remaining between them. This CDR3 has 11 residues. The CDR3: CSVGLDYEQYF. DNA for the CDR3: TGCAGCGTTGGTCTTGACTACGAGCAGTACTTC.

The V gene is TRBV7-3, the J gene TRBJ2-3; D remains ambiguous. The V end lost 5 bases, the J end lost 2 bases, and 8 bases lay between the germline ends. Germline lookup yields CDR1 SGHTA and CDR2 FQGTGA. CDR3 size: 13 residues. CDR3: CASSRDFTDTQYF. CDR3 coding DNA: TGTGCCAGCAGCAGGGATTTCACAGATACGCAGTATTTT.

The V and J genes are TRBV5-1 and TRBJ2-7; 12 nucleotides align to TRBD1. CDR1 is SGHRS and CDR2 is YFSETQ in the germline V gene. This CDR3 contains 17 residues. The V and J ends lost 0 bases and 4 bases, in that order; junction bases with no gene match: 8. In DNA form, the CDR3 reads TGCGCCAGCAGCTTGGCCGGGCGGGGACAGGGGGCATACGAGCAGTACTTC. It codes for CASSLAGRGQGAYEQYF.

This clonotype was recorded many times. V gene TRBV2 combines with J gene TRBJ2-1, with 7 bases that match TRBD1. CDR3 length: 13 amino acids. Trimming removed 4 bases from V and 5 bases from J; junction bases left unmatched: 2. In germline, CDR1 is SNHLY, CDR2 FYNNEI. Here the CDR3 reads CASSGDRDNEQFF. CDR3 DNA sequence: TGTGCCAGCAGTGGGGACAGAGACAATGAGCAGTTCTTC.

This clonotype was counted only a few times. The missing conserved phenylalanine or tryptophan at the end of this CDR3 makes a read error likely. It is unclear where the CDR3 begins or ends on the DNA, so no DNA is shown, and the CDR3 is as TCRdb lists it. V and J are TRBV20-1 and TRBJ2-7; the DNA was not compared with TRBD2, the D call given in the table. The CDR3 length equals 13 residues, ends included. Looked up from germline, CDR1 is DFQATT and CDR2 is SNEGSKA (reference sequence). CDR3 region: CSARDHSGGPNHY.

The genes are TRBV4-2 and TRBJ1-5, with D possibly being TRBD1 (6 bases). The germline V gene has CDR1 LGHNA and CDR2 YNFKEQ. The CDR3 length is 15 residues. Trimming left V 1 base short and J 3 bases short, with 10 bases between. CDR3 bases: TGTGCCAGCAGCCAAGCGACAGGATTCAATCAGCCCCAGCATTTT. Translated, it gives CASSQATGFNQPQHF.

There are many counts of this clonotype. The rearrangement links TRBV27 to TRBJ2-7, with 9 bases identical to TRBD2. V lost 5 bases and J lost 6; bases outside the gene matches: 8. The CDR3 totals 14 residues. In germline, CDR1 is MNHEY, CDR2 SMNVEV (reference sequence). Written as DNA, the CDR3 is TGTGCCAGCAGTAAGGGGGCGGGGGGGTTCGAGCAGTACTTC. This gives the protein CASSKGAGGFEQYF.

In its sample, this clonotype was seen a few times. The chain couples TRBV28 to TRBJ2-2; 7 bases are shared with TRBD2. The CDR3 contains 15 residues. The V segment lost 5 bases and the J segment 4 bases; nucleotides outside the gene matches: 7. The germline V gene encodes CDR1 MDHEN and CDR2 SYDVKM. The CDR3 protein is CASSPPGRVTGELFF. DNA of the CDR3: TGTGCCAGCAGTCCCCCTGGGAGGGTCACCGGGGAGCTGTTTTTT.

This clonotype was counted a few times. This chain connects TRBV20-1 to TRBJ2-7; 7 bases line up with TRBD1. Trimming removed 6 bases from V and 6 bases from J; junction bases left unmatched: 11. Germline lookup yields CDR1 DFQATT and CDR2 SNEGSKA (reference sequence). This CDR3 has 13 amino acids. As DNA, the CDR3 is TGCAGTGCGAGAAGACAGGGTATTGGCGAGCAGTACTTC. Encoded protein: CSARRQGIGEQYF.

This clonotype was seen at least ten times. CDR3 in DNA: TGTGCCAGCAGCGTAGACAGCAGAAGCCAGGGCACCATATATTTT. Amino acid sequence: CASSVDSRSQGTIYF. The J gene is TRBJ1-3, the V gene TRBV9; D might be TRBD1 (5 bases). Trimming pared 0 bases from V and 9 bases from J, leaving 16 bases between. The CDR3 is 15 amino acids. Germline CDR1 reads SGDLS; CDR2 reads YYNGEE.

This clonotype came up many times. The chain combines TRBV27 with TRBJ2-2; TRBD1 aligns across 8 bases. Germline CDR1 is MNHEY and CDR2 is SMNVEV (reference sequence). This CDR3 contains 13 residues. V was clipped by 8 bases and J by 4 bases; unmatched bases: 3. The DNA for the CDR3 is TGTGCCAGCTTCACAGGGGGCACCGGGGAGCTGTTTTTT. Translating it yields CASFTGGTGELFF.

This rearrangement joins TRBV20-1 to TRBJ1-1; D is perhaps TRBD1 (5 bases). Trimming took off 0 bases at V and 5 bases at J, with 16 bases between the two ends. The germline V gene has CDR1 DFQATT and CDR2 SNEGSKA (reference sequence). This CDR3 has 15 amino acids. This chain's CDR3 is CSARDSVRGGTEAFF. For the CDR3, the DNA is TGCAGTGCTAGAGACTCGGTAAGGGGAGGGACTGAAGCTTTCTTT.

The V and J genes are TRBV12-3 or TRBV12-4 and TRBJ2-2; 7 positions match TRBD1. The ends lost 5 bases at V and 4 bases at J; junction bases unmatched: 10. The CDR3 is made up of 16 amino acids. The CDR3 region is CASSPMNRGITGELFF. CDR3 DNA sequence: TGTGCCAGCAGTCCCATGAACAGGGGCATCACCGGGGAGCTGTTTTTT.

This clonotype was detected ten times or more. The J gene is TRBJ2-3, the V gene TRBV5-1; TRBD1 is a possible D gene (5 bases). This CDR3 is 15 amino acids long. V dropped 3 bases and J dropped 4 bases, with 15 bases sitting between them. The germline CDR1 and CDR2 sequences are SGHRS and YFSETQ. CDR3 protein: CASSWGREHADTQYF. As DNA, the CDR3 is TGCGCCAGCAGCTGGGGCAGGGAACACGCAGATACGCAGTATTTT.

This clonotype was detected only a few times. This chain connects TRBV2 to TRBJ1-3; D is undetermined. Germline V gene data show CDR1 as SNHLY and CDR2 as FYNNEI. V was shortened by 4 bases and J by 4 bases, with 14 bases between the two germline ends. The length of the CDR3 is 15 residues. CDR3 coding DNA: TGTGCCAGCAGTGGAGTGGGTATCACGGGAAACACCATATATTTT. Its protein is CASSGVGITGNTIYF.

This clonotype was counted at least ten times. This chain uses TRBV20-1 with TRBJ1-1, with D maybe TRBD1 (5 bases). This CDR3 is 15 amino acids long. Trimming took off 0 bases at V and 5 bases at J, with 16 bases between the two ends. Germline loops: CDR1 DFQATT, CDR2 SNEGSKA (reference sequence). In nucleotides, the CDR3 is TGCAGTGCTAGAGATTTCAGGGTGAGGAGGACTGAAGCTTTCTTT. Its translation is CSARDFRVRRTEAFF.